This record concerns one TCR beta chain sequence. Its antigen remains unidentified. Via MiXCR, TCRdb re-called the PCR reads, giving one row per CDR3 protein. This table holds about 320,000 distinct CDR3 sequences, 24% found once. The data stem from a study of molecular identifiers for immune sequencing clone quantification. The study, taken as a whole, reports: Jurkat TCR RNA spiked in from one cell could reportedly be detected among 900,000 or so naive cells. In cases of identical TCR molecules sharing a barcode, highly expanded clone sizes could be underestimated.

Germline assignment: CDR1 LGHDT and CDR2 YNNKEL (reference sequence). This CDR3 region has 15 residues. Trimming removed 1 base from V and 2 bases from J; junction bases left unmatched: 1. This chain connects TRBV3-1 to TRBJ2-3; 9 bases are a match to TRBD1. This receptor was identified in a human donor in good health. Some libraries in this study had Jurkat cell RNA spiked in. Sequencing was carried out using naive CD8+ T cells from blood, with Jurkat cell RNA spiked in. Subset of the sample: FACS-sorted CD8+CD4-CCR7+CD45RA+ naive T cells. CDR3 in DNA: TGTGCCAGCAGCCAAGGGACAGGGGTCACAGATACGCAGTATTTT. Translated: CASSQGTGVTDTQYF.